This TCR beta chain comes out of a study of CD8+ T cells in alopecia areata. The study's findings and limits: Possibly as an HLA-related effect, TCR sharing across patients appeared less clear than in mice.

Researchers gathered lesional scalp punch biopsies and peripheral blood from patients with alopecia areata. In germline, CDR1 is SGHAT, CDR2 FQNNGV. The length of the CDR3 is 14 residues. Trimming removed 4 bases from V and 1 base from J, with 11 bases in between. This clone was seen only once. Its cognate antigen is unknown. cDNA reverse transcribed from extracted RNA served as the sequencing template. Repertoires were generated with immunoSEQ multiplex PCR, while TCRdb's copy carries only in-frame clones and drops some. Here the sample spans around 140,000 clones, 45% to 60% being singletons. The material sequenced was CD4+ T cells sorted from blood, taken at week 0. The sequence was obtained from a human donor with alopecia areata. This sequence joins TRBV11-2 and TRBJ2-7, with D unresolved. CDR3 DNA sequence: TGTGCCAGCAGCTCGCTCAGGTGGTCCTACGAGCAGTACTTC. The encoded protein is CASSSLRWSYEQYF.